A single T cell receptor beta chain is shown here with its context. Its target is not known. The data are from a study of graft-versus-host responses after intestinal transplantation. Points from the study as a whole: Clonal ratios of graft-versus-host to host-versus-graft in allografts were high for patients exhibiting graft-donor T cell macrochimerism. Early after transplant, HvG clones declined as circulating GvH clones peaked.

Germline CDR1 reads MNHEY; CDR2 reads SVGAGI. The V end lost 6 bases, the J end lost 2 bases, and 12 bases lay between the germline ends. This CDR3 region has 14 residues. This table comes from immunoSEQ multiplex PCR, and its TCRdb copy is limited to in-frame clones, with some not included. The profile shows approximately 50,000 clones, 85% to 90% of them singletons. The chain recombines TRBV6-5 with TRBJ2-3; D is undetermined. The TCR sequence derives from a human patient who received an intestinal transplant, so some T cells may come from the graft donor. This specimen consisted of PBMCs, obtained 26 days after transplant. CDR3 coding DNA: TGTGCCAGCAGCCAGGCCACCACCACAGATACGCAGTATTTT. This codes for CASSQATTTDTQYF.